Below, one T cell receptor (beta chain) is given with its context. Antigen: not known. Clones were sequenced by immunoSEQ multiplex PCR, and TCRdb holds only the in-frame ones, with some missing. Among tens of thousands of clones listed, approximately 86% were seen once. CDR3 length equals 15 residues. Trimming took 5 bases from V and 3 from J, leaving 17 bases between them. Germline values: CDR1 SEHNR, CDR2 FQNEAQ (reference sequence). The sample comes from a study of T cell responses to AZD1222 COVID-19 vaccine. In the study overall: Timing groups of about 4 and about 12 weeks for second doses were pooled. Overall study findings and caveats: Donors were chiefly white British, with a greater number of females, and clonal diversity was perhaps underestimated.

The rearrangement links TRBV7-9 to TRBJ2-7; D may correspond to TRBD1 or TRBD2 (6 bases each). The TCR sequence derives from an adult in good health. The sample was peripheral blood, taken on day 0 of AZD1222 vaccination. Here the CDR3 DNA reads TGTGCCAGCAGCCGTTGGGTGGAGGGGGGCTACGAGCAGTACTTC. This translates into CASSRWVEGGYEQYF.